This T cell receptor beta chain derives from a study of blood T cell repertoires in COVID-19. As for the study in general: The United States, Italy and Spain supplied acute and convalescent COVID-19 samples. The cDNA or gDNA used as material had been derived from T cells, B-cell-depleted T cells, or PBMCs.

This CDR3 has 16 amino acids. The J segment lost 3 bases and the V segment lost 5 bases, leaving 12 bases of the junction unmatched. CDR1 and CDR2 (germline): LGHNA, YNFKEQ. In the study's own analysis: For nucleated cells, counts were estimated from reference gene primer amplification. The method was immunoSEQ multiplex PCR; TCRdb's version includes in-frame clones alone and lacks a portion of them. V and J calls and clone size are as listed in that table; D and trimming were resolved from the DNA. The sample lists several thousand clones, roughly 90% seen once, with approximately 6% in the top ten.

Material: peripheral blood. This TCR was sampled from a man between 60 and 75 years old with acute or convalescent COVID-19. The chain is built from TRBV4-2 and TRBJ1-1; 7 bases align to TRBD1. The CDR3 reads CASSYPTGSGDTEAFF. In DNA form, the CDR3 reads TGTGCCAGCAGCTACCCGACAGGGTCGGGCGACACTGAAGCTTTCTTT.